Below are 27 T cell receptor beta chains sequenced from a single sample in a study of regulatory T cells in long-lasting Graves disease. Library construction for TCR beta used iRepertoire HTBI primers and Arm-PCR of CDR3 regions. Using its own MiXCR run on the multiplex PCR reads, TCRdb lists one record per CDR3 protein. The data show 700,000 or so distinct CDR3 sequences, with around 32% seen just once and roughly 46% held by the top ten. Specified time point: persistent/refractory GD, antithyroid drugs over 5 years with positive TRAb. The TCR library was prepared using RNA isolated from PBMCs. The sequencing here drew on peripheral blood mononuclear cells (PBMCs), taken when the disease was refractory, from a patient treated with antithyroid drugs. The receptors here all came from a female donor with Graves disease.

This clonotype was seen at least ten times. This chain joins TRBV12-3 or TRBV12-4 and TRBJ1-1; TRBD1 is a possible D gene (5 bases). CDR3 length equals 15 residues. V dropped 6 bases and J dropped 1 base, with 15 bases sitting between them. The CDR3 DNA is TGTGCCAGCAGCCCCTCCGGGACGGCGAACACTGAAGCTTTCTTT. Its protein product is CASSPSGTANTEAFF.

Only a few counts were recorded for this clonotype. This sequence joins TRBV2 and TRBJ1-2; D uncertain. This CDR3 is built from 14 residues. V lost 6 bases, J lost 8 bases, and 19 bases lay in between. Germline values: CDR1 SNHLY, CDR2 FYNNEI. This CDR3 reads CASRRALNSGGYTF. CDR3 DNA sequence: TGTGCCAGCAGAAGGGCGCTTAATTCGGGAGGCTACACCTTC.

This chain uses TRBV20-1 with TRBJ1-1; a weak D match, TRBD1 (5 bases). V was cut by 3 bases and J by 1 base, with 15 bases left in between. Germline CDR1 is DFQATT and CDR2 is SNEGSKA (reference sequence). This CDR3 spans 15 amino acids. The CDR3, as DNA: TGCAGTGCTAGGGGGGGGAGGAACACGAACACTGAAGCTTTCTTT. Translation gives CSARGGRNTNTEAFF.

This sequence joins TRBV4-2 and TRBJ1-5, with D maybe TRBD1 (6 bases). Per the germline V gene, CDR1 is LGHNA and CDR2 is YNFKEQ. Trimming stripped 1 base from V and 5 bases from J, with 12 bases between. The CDR3 is made up of 15 amino acids. This chain's CDR3 is CASSQAGGVYQPQHF. DNA of the CDR3: TGTGCCAGCAGCCAAGCCGGGGGCGTTTATCAGCCCCAGCATTTT.

About this clonotype: A much more abundant neighbour one base away suggests this may be a read error. The chain's CDR3 is CASSGGGTGYSYEQYF. In nucleotides, the CDR3 is TGTGCCAGCAGTGGAGGAGGGACAGGGTACTCCTACGAGCAGTACTTC. The rearrangement links TRBV6-1 to TRBJ2-7, with 9 bases matching TRBD1. The V segment lost 4 bases and the J segment 0 bases; nucleotides outside the gene matches: 7. The germline gives CDR1 MNHNS, CDR2 SASEGT. This CDR3 spans 16 amino acids.

This clonotype was found a few times. This sequence joins TRBV6-2 or TRBV6-3 and TRBJ1-1; D remains ambiguous. The ends were cut back, 4 bases at V and 6 bases at J, with 18 bases in the middle. The CDR3 sequence is 15 residues long. Germline-derived CDR1 and CDR2 are MNHEY and SVGEGT. The DNA for the CDR3 is TGTGCCAGCAGTTTGAACGGCCCCCCGTGGGCTGAAGCTTTCTTT. This encodes CASSLNGPPWAEAFF.

This clonotype was picked up many times. The rearrangement joins TRBV6-1 to TRBJ2-2; TRBD1 matches 10 bases. This CDR3 has 15 amino acids. The germline V gene has CDR1 MNHNS and CDR2 SASEGT. Trimming took 6 bases from V and 8 from J; bases not matched to a gene: 9. The CDR3 region is CASSAGTGASGELFF. The CDR3 DNA reads TGTGCCAGCAGCGCCGGGACAGGGGCATCGGGGGAGCTGTTTTTT.

The rearrangement uses TRBV10-2 and TRBJ2-7; tentative D call: TRBD2 (6 bases). V was clipped by 7 bases and J by 7 bases, with 20 bases between them. This CDR3 spans 14 amino acids. Germline values: CDR1 WSHSY, CDR2 SAAADI. The CDR3 loop is CASTRFGGTEEQYF. In nucleotides, the CDR3 is TGCGCCAGCACCCGTTTCGGGGGTACTGAGGAGCAGTACTTC.

Turning to this clonotype: A read error may account for a junction end that differs from germline. The rearrangement links TRBV6-4 to TRBJ1-2, with D perhaps TRBD1 (5 bases). The CDR3 loop spans 14 amino acids. From germline, CDR1 is MRHNA and CDR2 SNTAGT. The CDR3 loop is CASSYSQGEVGYTF. CDR3 bases: TGTGCCAGCAGTTACTCGCAGGGTGAAGTAGGCTACACCTTC.

The V gene is TRBV13, the J gene TRBJ1-1, with 9 bases identical to TRBD1. V was pared by 2 bases and J by 5 bases, with 6 bases of the junction left unmatched. Germline V gene lookup returns CDR1 PRHDT and CDR2 FYEKMQ (reference sequence). This CDR3 has 15 residues. The DNA for the CDR3 is TGTGCCAGCAGCTTAAGCGGACAGGGGTGGACTGAAGCTTTCTTT. As protein: CASSLSGQGWTEAFF.

The chain recombines TRBV20-1 with TRBJ1-5; 7 nucleotides align to TRBD1. The junction had 3 bases not matched to a gene; V was cut back by 1 base and J by 6 bases. Germline loops: CDR1 DFQATT, CDR2 SNEGSKA (reference sequence). This CDR3 comprises 13 residues. The CDR3, as DNA: TGCAGTGCTAGAGCAGGGGGACGTCAGCCCCAGCATTTT. Translating gives CSARAGGRQPQHF.

The gene calls are TRBV11-2 and TRBJ1-1, with D unclear. The CDR3 is 11 residues long. CDR1 SGHAT and CDR2 FQNNGV come from the germline V gene. The V end was cut by 8 bases, the J end by 8 bases, with 12 bases between. The CDR3 nucleotides read TGTGCCAGCTCAACAAAGACAGAAGCTTTCTTT. Translation: CASSTKTEAFF.

Regarding this clonotype: At one of its ends the junction is not consistent with the germline gene, which may arise from a read error. The chain employs TRBV20-1 and TRBJ2-5; the D is unclear. Germline CDR1 and CDR2: DFQATT and SNEGSKA (reference sequence). The CDR3 extends over 12 amino acids. CDR3 sequence (DNA): TGCAGTGCTAGTCTGGGCAACAATGAGCAGTTCTTT. Translating gives CSASLGNNEQFF.

This rearrangement joins TRBV5-1 to TRBJ1-3; D gene ambiguous. Trimming took off 4 bases at V and 0 bases at J, with 8 bases between the two ends. Germline assignment: CDR1 SGHRS and CDR2 YFSETQ. The CDR3 is made up of 14 amino acids. For the CDR3, the DNA is TGCGCCAGCAGCCCGGACTTCTCTGGAAACACCATATATTTT. Translated: CASSPDFSGNTIYF.

In this sample, this clonotype turned up a few times. This chain joins TRBV30 and TRBJ1-2; D remains ambiguous. This CDR3 contains 14 residues. The germline gives CDR1 GTSNPN, CDR2 SVGIG (reference sequence). Trimming pared 1 base from V and 2 bases from J, leaving 11 bases between. Written as DNA, the CDR3 is TGTGCCTGGAGTGCCTCGACAACCAACTATGGCTACACCTTC. This encodes CAWSASTTNYGYTF.

This clonotype has at least ten counts. The chain is built from TRBV11-2 and TRBJ1-4; maybe TRBD1 (5 bases). The CDR3 totals 15 residues. Looked up from germline, CDR1 is SGHAT and CDR2 is FQNNGV. The V gene lost 0 bases and the J gene lost 5 bases, with 10 bases spanning the gap. The CDR3 nucleotides are TGTGCCAGCAGCTTAGATCGGGGCGTAAATGAAAAACTGTTTTTT. This gives the protein CASSLDRGVNEKLFF. Using reference TRBV11-2 and TRBJ1-4 for the parts outside the CDR3, the full variable domain is EAGVAQSPRYKIIEKRQSVAFWCNPISGHATLYWYQQILGQGPKLLIQFQNNGVVDDSQLPKDRFSAERLKGVDSTLKIQPAKLEDSAVYLCASSLDRGVNEKLFFGSGTQLSVL.

In its sample, this clonotype was seen a few times. The rearrangement uses TRBV18 and TRBJ2-7; no reliable D call. V lost 3 bases, J lost 4 bases, and 13 bases lay in between. Germline V gene sequence: CDR1 KGHSH, CDR2 LQKENI. This CDR3 is 14 amino acids long. The CDR3 region has the DNA TGTGCCAGCTCACCCGGACGACTTAATTACGAGCAGTACTTC. Its protein product is CASSPGRLNYEQYF. The whole variable domain, remainder taken from reference TRBV18 and TRBJ2-7, is NAGVMQNPRHLVRRRGQEARLRCSPMKGHSHVYWYRQLPEEGLKFMVYLQKENIIDESGMPKERFSAEFPKEGPSILRIQQVVRGDSAAYFCASSPGRLNYEQYFGPGTRLTVT.

CDR3: CASSSRRQGGKETQYF. CDR3 DNA: TGTGCCAGCAGTTCCAGAAGACAGGGGGGGAAAGAGACCCAGTACTTC. This chain links TRBV28 with TRBJ2-5; 9 nucleotides match TRBD1. The germline CDR1 and CDR2 sequences are MDHEN and SYDVKM. CDR3 length: 16 amino acids. The ends lost 4 bases at V and 3 bases at J; junction bases unmatched: 9.

This chain links TRBV12-3 or TRBV12-4 with TRBJ1-4, with no clear D. CDR3 size: 15 residues. V was trimmed by 4 bases and J by 8 bases, leaving 17 bases between them. CDR3 nucleotides: TGTGCCAGCAGTTCATCTAGTCCAGGCGGGGAAAAACTGTTTTTT. It encodes CASSSSSPGGEKLFF.

The chain uses TRBV3-1 and TRBJ1-2; 9 nucleotides match TRBD1. V lost 6 bases to trimming and J lost 7 bases; unmatched junction nucleotides: 9. The CDR3 has 14 amino acids. Germline lookup yields CDR1 LGHDT and CDR2 YNNKEL (reference sequence). The CDR3 protein is CASRTQGAGLGYTF. CDR3 coding DNA: TGTGCCAGCAGAACACAGGGGGCGGGTCTTGGCTACACCTTC.

The chain employs TRBV5-1 and TRBJ1-1; TRBD1 matches at 10 bases. CDR3 length equals 15 residues. The trim removed 4 bases at V and 5 bases at J, leaving 8 bases unmatched. From germline, CDR1 is SGHRS and CDR2 YFSETQ. CDR3 nucleotides: TGCGCCAGCAGCACCCACGGGACAGGGGAAACTGAAGCTTTCTTT. Translated: CASSTHGTGETEAFF.

This chain connects TRBV25-1 to TRBJ1-1; tentatively, D is TRBD1 (6 bases). This CDR3 is 14 amino acids long. CDR1 is MGHDK, CDR2 SYGVNS, per germline. V was shortened by 3 bases and J by 6 bases, with 14 bases between the two germline ends. The CDR3 spells CASSETGGHSEAFF. The CDR3 nucleotides are TGTGCCAGCAGTGAGACAGGAGGGCACTCTGAAGCTTTCTTT.

This rearrangement joins TRBV2 to TRBJ2-5; no clear D gene. Germline V gene sequence: CDR1 SNHLY, CDR2 FYNNEI. Trimming stripped 6 bases from V and 8 bases from J, with 16 bases between. This CDR3 has 13 amino acids. The CDR3 spells CASSREIRETQYF. In DNA form, the CDR3 reads TGTGCCAGCAGCCGTGAAATAAGAGAAACCCAGTACTTC.

This clonotype has a handful of counts. The gene calls are TRBV27 and TRBJ1-2; 8 bases match TRBD1. The CDR3 length is 14 residues. The germline V gene encodes CDR1 MNHEY and CDR2 SMNVEV (reference sequence). The trim removed 3 bases at V and 5 bases at J, leaving 5 bases unmatched. CDR3 bases: TGTGCCAGCAGTTTCGCAGGGGGCGCGTATGGCTACACCTTC. Its protein product is CASSFAGGAYGYTF.

This clonotype was detected many times. The chain joins TRBV7-9 to TRBJ2-7; D unclear. Germline CDR1 reads SEHNR; CDR2 reads FQNEAQ (reference sequence). Trimming took off 6 bases at V and 3 bases at J, with 9 bases between the two ends. The CDR3 totals 12 residues. The CDR3 DNA follows: TGTGCCAGCAGTTTGAGCCTCTACGAGCAGTACTTC. As protein: CASSLSLYEQYF.

This chain uses TRBV3-1 with TRBJ2-1, with 12 nucleotides matching TRBD2. There are 18 residues in the CDR3. V lost 6 bases to trimming and J lost 9 bases; unmatched junction nucleotides: 18. Germline CDR1 reads LGHDT; CDR2 reads YNNKEL (reference sequence). The CDR3 loop reads CASSHHRGGLAGLGEQFF. The CDR3 DNA is TGTGCCAGCAGTCACCACCGCGGAGGACTAGCGGGATTGGGTGAGCAGTTCTTC.

A few counts support this clonotype. V is TRBV9 and J is TRBJ1-4; no clear D gene. The CDR3 covers 14 residues. With 4 bases removed from V and 7 bases from J, the gap between germline ends came to 14 bases. Germline loops: CDR1 SGDLS, CDR2 YYNGEE. The CDR3 nucleotides are TGTGCCAGCAGCCCCACGGGAGTGGGTGAAAAACTGTTTTTT. Residues: CASSPTGVGEKLFF. Together with reference TRBV9 and TRBJ1-4, the CDR3 gives the full variable domain: DSGVTQTPKHLITATGQRVTLRCSPRSGDLSVYWYQQSLDQGLQFLIQYYNGEERAKGNILERFSAQQFPDLHSELNLSSLELGDSALYFCASSPTGVGEKLFFGSGTQLSVL.